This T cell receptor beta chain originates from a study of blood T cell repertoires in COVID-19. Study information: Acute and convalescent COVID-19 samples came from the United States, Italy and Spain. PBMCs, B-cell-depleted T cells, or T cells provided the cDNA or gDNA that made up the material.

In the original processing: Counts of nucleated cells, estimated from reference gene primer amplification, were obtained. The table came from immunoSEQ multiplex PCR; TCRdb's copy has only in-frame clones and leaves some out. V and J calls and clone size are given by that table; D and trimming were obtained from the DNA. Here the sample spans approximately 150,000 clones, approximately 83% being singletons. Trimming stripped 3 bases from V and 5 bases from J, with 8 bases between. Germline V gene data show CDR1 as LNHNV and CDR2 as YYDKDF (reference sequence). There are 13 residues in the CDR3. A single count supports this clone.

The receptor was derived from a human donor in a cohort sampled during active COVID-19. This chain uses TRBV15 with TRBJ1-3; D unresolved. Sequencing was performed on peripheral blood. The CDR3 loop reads CATSRVSRNTIYF. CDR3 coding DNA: TGTGCCACCAGCAGGGTCAGTCGAAACACCATATATTTT. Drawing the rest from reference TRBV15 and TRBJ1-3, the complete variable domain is DAMVIQNPRYQVTQFGKPVTLSCSQTLNHNVMYWYQQKSSQAPKLLFHYYDKDFNNEADTPDNFQSRRPNTSFCFLDIRSPGLGDTAMYLCATSRVSRNTIYFGEGSWLTVV.